One sample yielded the 30 T cell receptor beta chains listed below, sequenced in a study of blood T cell repertoires in COVID-19. The assay was immunoSEQ multiplex PCR, and TCRdb's table has in-frame clones only and misses some. The sample includes about 97,000 clones, 75% to 95% of them seen just once. The sample comprised peripheral blood. The receptors were sampled from a young man with acute or convalescent COVID-19.

The chain links TRBV9 to TRBJ2-3; D perhaps matches TRBD2 (6 bases). Trimming removed 0 bases at V and 0 bases at J, with 17 bases between. The CDR3 spans 18 residues. Germline V gives CDR1 SGDLS, CDR2 YYNGEE. CDR3 region: CASSVEGLGRGSTDTQYF. In DNA form, the CDR3 reads TGTGCCAGCAGCGTAGAAGGCTTGGGGCGGGGAAGCACAGATACGCAGTATTTT.

V usage is TRBV27 and J usage is TRBJ1-5; 9 bases match TRBD1. The V gene end was trimmed by 6 bases and the J gene end by 4 bases; junction bases not matched to a gene: 4. CDR1 is MNHEY, CDR2 SMNVEV, per germline (reference sequence). This CDR3 has 14 residues. The CDR3 spells CASRQDRGNQPQHF. The CDR3 bases are TGTGCCAGCAGACAAGACAGGGGGAATCAGCCCCAGCATTTT.

J is TRBJ2-1 and V is TRBV19; 8 bases fit TRBD1. The CDR3 runs 14 residues. Germline V gene lookup returns CDR1 LNHDA and CDR2 SQIVND (reference sequence). V was clipped by 2 bases and J by 8 bases; unmatched bases: 5. The CDR3: CASSIRTGWDEQFF. The CDR3 bases are TGTGCCAGTAGTATAAGGACAGGGTGGGATGAGCAGTTCTTC.

The chain recombines TRBV7-8 with TRBJ2-7; 7 nucleotides align to TRBD2. The J segment lost 7 bases and the V segment lost 0 bases, leaving 9 bases of the junction unmatched. The CDR3 covers 15 residues. Germline-derived CDR1 and CDR2 are SGHVS and FQNEAQ. CDR3 DNA sequence: TGTGCCAGCAGCTTAGCGTTGGGGGAGGGGAGGGAGCAGTACTTC. The encoded protein is CASSLALGEGREQYF.

The rearrangement links TRBV9 to TRBJ2-1; 10 positions match TRBD2. The germline V gene encodes CDR1 SGDLS and CDR2 YYNGEE. The CDR3 is made up of 14 amino acids. Trimming removed 5 bases from V and 5 bases from J; junction bases left unmatched: 4. For the CDR3, the DNA is TGTGCCAGCAGTAGCGGGGGGATAGACAATGAGCAGTTCTTC. As protein: CASSSGGIDNEQFF.

J is TRBJ2-1 and V is TRBV24-1, with D unclear. CDR1 is KGHDR, CDR2 SFDVKD, per germline. The CDR3 runs 18 residues. Trimming removed 5 bases at V and 1 base at J, with 20 bases between. As DNA, the CDR3 is TGTGCCACCAGTGGAGTTCGGTATGTCGGGTATTCCTACAATGAGCAGTTCTTC. Translation gives CATSGVRYVGYSYNEQFF.

The chain recombines TRBV30 with TRBJ1-2; tentatively, D is TRBD1 (5 bases). V gave up 0 bases and J gave up 6 bases, with 11 bases separating them. Germline V CDR1 and CDR2: GTSNPN, SVGIG (reference sequence). The CDR3 consists of 13 residues. The CDR3 DNA sequence: TGTGCCTGGAGTGTTGAGGGGAGGGATGGCTACACCTTC. This translates into CAWSVEGRDGYTF.

CDR3 DNA: TGTGCCAGCAGGCAAACTGAGGACTATGGCTACACCTTC. Its protein is CASRQTEDYGYTF. The V call is TRBV27, the J call TRBJ1-2; D gene ambiguous. From germline, CDR1 is MNHEY and CDR2 SMNVEV (reference sequence). V lost 6 bases, J lost 3 bases, and 11 bases lay in between. The CDR3 totals 13 residues.

The V gene is TRBV19, the J gene TRBJ1-2; TRBD1 matches at 7 bases. The J segment lost 4 bases and the V segment lost 6 bases, leaving 2 bases of the junction unmatched. This CDR3 comprises 12 residues. Germline V lookup: CDR1 LNHDA, CDR2 SQIVND (reference sequence). This CDR3 is CASSDRVYGYTF. In nucleotides, the CDR3 is TGTGCCAGTAGCGACAGGGTCTATGGCTACACCTTC.

The CDR3 bases are TGTGCCACCAGCGGTCAGGGGGCGAATGAGCAGTTCTTC. Encoded protein: CATSGQGANEQFF. The chain is built from TRBV24-1 and TRBJ2-1; 8 bases match TRBD1. The CDR3 sequence is 13 residues long. Germline V gives CDR1 KGHDR, CDR2 SFDVKD. V shed 7 bases, J shed 7 bases, and the junction held 5 bases outside the gene matches.

V usage is TRBV20-1 and J usage is TRBJ2-1; 9 bases are a match to TRBD2. The CDR3 has 15 residues. Per the germline V gene, CDR1 is DFQATT and CDR2 is SNEGSKA (reference sequence). After removal of 3 bases from V and 4 bases from J, the junction contained 7 bases not matched to a gene. The CDR3 spells CSASQTSGRYNEQFF. The CDR3, as DNA: TGCAGTGCTAGTCAGACTAGCGGAAGATACAATGAGCAGTTCTTC.

J is TRBJ1-5 and V is TRBV18; TRBD1 matches 8 bases. The CDR3 covers 15 residues. Germline values: CDR1 KGHSH, CDR2 LQKENI. V dropped 5 bases and J dropped 7; count of bases not matched to a gene: 10. CDR3: CASSSPGGAGQPQHF. For the CDR3, the DNA is TGTGCCAGCTCATCCCCAGGGGGCGCAGGGCAGCCCCAGCATTTT.

This chain uses TRBV9 with TRBJ2-4; 12 bases match TRBD1. The V segment lost 4 bases and the J segment 6 bases; nucleotides outside the gene matches: 11. Germline loops: CDR1 SGDLS, CDR2 YYNGEE. This CDR3 region has 17 residues. CDR3 nucleotides: TGTGCCAGCAGCCCCAGCTGGGGGACAGGGGGCGCAAACATTCAGTACTTC. Its protein is CASSPSWGTGGANIQYF.

The chain joins TRBV19 to TRBJ1-2; 9 bases map to TRBD1. This CDR3 has 15 residues. Germline assignment: CDR1 LNHDA and CDR2 SQIVND (reference sequence). Unmatched junction bases numbered 5, after V lost 3 bases and J lost 3 bases. The CDR3 DNA is TGTGCCAGTAGTATTACTCGGACAGGGGACTATGGCTACACCTTC. It translates to CASSITRTGDYGYTF.

The V gene is TRBV6-2 or TRBV6-3, the J gene TRBJ2-7, with 10 nucleotides matching TRBD1. Germline V gene data show CDR1 as MNHEY and CDR2 as SVGEGT. J lost 3 bases, V lost 0 bases, and 8 bases had no gene match. CDR3 length equals 17 residues. DNA of the CDR3: TGTGCCAGCAGTTACTCGAAAGGACAGGGGGTTATCTACGAGCAGTACTTC. As protein: CASSYSKGQGVIYEQYF.

This clone came up once. The chain recombines TRBV6-5 with TRBJ1-1; D not resolved. V was trimmed by 1 base and J by 0 bases, leaving 9 bases between them. Germline V gene lookup returns CDR1 MNHEY and CDR2 SVGAGI. The CDR3 covers 15 residues. CDR3 sequence (DNA): TGTGCCAGCAGTTACTTGGGCCCCATGAACACTGAAGCTTTCTTT. Protein product: CASSYLGPMNTEAFF.

The rearrangement uses TRBV27 and TRBJ1-2; the match to TRBD1 covers 10 bases. Germline V gene sequence: CDR1 MNHEY, CDR2 SMNVEV (reference sequence). This CDR3 has 15 residues. With 3 bases clipped from V and 3 bases from J, the junction kept 4 bases outside the gene matches. CDR3 loop: CASSLTTGGDYGYTF. CDR3 nucleotides: TGTGCCAGCAGTTTGACGACAGGGGGCGACTATGGCTACACCTTC.

The chain combines TRBV11-2 with TRBJ1-1; 10 bases line up with TRBD1. V shed 5 bases and J 12 bases; nucleotides not matched to a gene: 21. Germline V gene lookup returns CDR1 SGHAT and CDR2 FQNNGV. The CDR3 consists of 17 residues. As DNA, the CDR3 is TGTGCCAGCAGCCGATACTCTGGGACAGGGGCCCGAGAGGGGACTTTCTTT. Protein sequence: CASSRYSGTGAREGTFF.

V is TRBV18 and J is TRBJ1-5; D is possibly TRBD1 (5 bases). Germline CDR1 and CDR2: KGHSH and LQKENI. The CDR3 extends over 15 amino acids. The ends were cut back, 3 bases at V and 2 bases at J, with 11 bases in the middle. The chain's CDR3 is CASSPGGRGNQPQHF. CDR3 nucleotides: TGTGCCAGCTCACCGGGAGGCAGGGGCAATCAGCCCCAGCATTTT.

V usage is TRBV11-3 and J usage is TRBJ1-1, with TRBD1 as a possible D gene (6 bases). CDR1 is SGHNT and CDR2 is YENEEA in the germline V gene. Deletions cut 5 bases from V and 1 base from J, with 11 bases between. There are 14 residues in the CDR3. CDR3 residues: CASSRKGGNTEAFF. The DNA of the CDR3 is TGTGCCAGCAGCCGAAAAGGGGGGAACACTGAAGCTTTCTTT.

The chain carries TRBV5-5 and TRBJ1-2, with 7 bases identical to TRBD1. V shed 4 bases, J shed 3 bases, and the junction held 6 bases outside the gene matches. Germline V gene sequence: CDR1 SGHKS, CDR2 YYEKEE (reference sequence). The CDR3 consists of 14 residues. CDR3 bases: TGTGCCAGCAGCGTGACAGGGTTGGACTATGGCTACACCTTC. Residues: CASSVTGLDYGYTF.

The V and J genes are TRBV2 and TRBJ2-7; a weak D match, TRBD1 (6 bases). The CDR3 totals 13 residues. CDR1 and CDR2 from the germline V gene are SNHLY and FYNNEI. V shed 7 bases and J shed 7 bases, with 17 bases lying between them. The CDR3 DNA is TGTGCCAGCACCGTCGACAGGTTATTAGAGCAGTACTTC. Amino acid sequence: CASTVDRLLEQYF.

The rearrangement links TRBV14 to TRBJ1-4; the D is unclear. Germline loops: CDR1 SGHDN, CDR2 FVKESK. V dropped 4 bases and J dropped 5 bases, with 8 bases sitting between them. The CDR3 extends over 13 amino acids. CDR3 loop: CASSPDSNEKLFF. The DNA of the CDR3 is TGTGCCAGCAGCCCGGACTCGAATGAAAAACTGTTTTTT.

This chain links TRBV21-1 with TRBJ2-3; the listed D gene, TRBD2, was not tested against the DNA. TRBV21-1 is deemed a pseudogene. The CDR3 has 13 residues. As DNA, the CDR3 is TGTGCCAGCAGCAAAGAGGCGGGGGATACGCAGTATTTT. Amino acid sequence: CASSKEAGDTQYF.

This sequence joins TRBV6-1 and TRBJ1-1; the match to TRBD1 covers 8 bases. V lost 1 base and J lost 1; bases outside the gene matches: 2. This CDR3 is built from 15 residues. Germline CDR1 is MNHNS and CDR2 is SASEGT. CDR3 nucleotide sequence: TGTGCCAGCAGTGAAGGACAGGGGCCGAACACTGAAGCTTTCTTT. This codes for CASSEGQGPNTEAFF.

A single count supports this clone. The J gene is TRBJ2-5, the V gene TRBV7-8, with 9 bases lining up with TRBD1. The CDR3 runs 14 residues. The ends lost 4 bases at V and 7 bases at J; junction bases unmatched: 7. Germline values: CDR1 SGHVS, CDR2 FQNEAQ. The CDR3: CASSSTGGAVTQYF. The CDR3 DNA follows: TGTGCCAGCAGCTCTACAGGGGGCGCGGTGACCCAGTACTTC.

This chain connects TRBV30 to TRBJ1-4; D might be TRBD1 (5 bases). V shed 3 bases and J shed 8 bases, with 22 bases lying between them. The V gene's germline CDR1 is GTSNPN and CDR2 SVGIG (reference sequence). The CDR3 sequence is 16 residues long. CDR3 in DNA: TGTGCCTGGAGCCCTCCCGGGTCGGGGGTTGAGGAAAAACTGTTTTTT. Encoded protein: CAWSPPGSGVEEKLFF.

DNA for the CDR3: TGTGCCAGTACCATCGGAGGGGGCAGTGAATACGAGCAGTACTTC. Translation gives CASTIGGGSEYEQYF. The chain couples TRBV19 to TRBJ2-7; tentatively, D is TRBD1 (7 bases). The CDR3 spans 15 residues. Germline V gives CDR1 LNHDA, CDR2 SQIVND (reference sequence). V shed 7 bases and J shed 4 bases, with 20 bases lying between them.

The chain employs TRBV19 and TRBJ1-5; D ambiguous. The germline gives CDR1 LNHDA, CDR2 SQIVND (reference sequence). This CDR3 spans 13 amino acids. Trimming took 5 bases from V and 6 from J, leaving 11 bases between them. The CDR3 loop is CASSSRPGQPQHF. The DNA for the CDR3 is TGTGCCAGTAGTTCCCGACCGGGTCAGCCCCAGCATTTT.

This chain connects TRBV3-1 (or the pseudogene TRBV3-2) to TRBJ1-2; D unresolved. The germline V and J ends were trimmed by 4 bases and 4 bases, with 16 bases remaining between them. Germline V lookup: CDR1 LGHDT, CDR2 YNNKEL (reference sequence). The CDR3 contains 15 residues. CDR3 amino acids: CASSLEGGLSYGYTF. CDR3 sequence (DNA): TGTGCCAGCAGCCTCGAAGGAGGTCTATCCTATGGCTACACCTTC.